Presented here are 24 T cell receptor beta chains from one specimen sequenced in a study of OX40 agonist ivuxolimab in advanced cancers. Sequencing was performed with immunoSEQ multiplex PCR; in TCRdb, only in-frame clones are kept and a portion is missing. The sample has 70,000 to 95,000 clones, approximately 91% seen once; the top ten hold over 10%. The source was CD4+ or CD8+ T cells sorted from blood, collected in a trial of the OX40 agonist ivuxolimab. All receptors come from an adult with an advanced solid tumor such as melanoma, head and neck, liver or kidney cancer.

This chain joins TRBV4-1 and TRBJ1-5; D remains ambiguous. CDR1 is MGHRA, CDR2 YSYEKL, per germline. This CDR3 spans 16 amino acids. Trimming pared 0 bases from V and 2 bases from J, leaving 11 bases between. CDR3 amino acids: CASSQEAGYRNQPQHF. For the CDR3, the DNA is TGCGCCAGCAGCCAAGAGGCGGGTTATCGCAATCAGCCCCAGCATTTT.

This clone showed up just once. The chain uses TRBV11-2 and TRBJ2-1; 9 bases match TRBD2. Germline values: CDR1 SGHAT, CDR2 FQNNGV. The CDR3 spans 18 residues. V shed 3 bases and J 0 bases; nucleotides not matched to a gene: 9. CDR3 protein: CASSFFGSSGSSYNEQFF. The CDR3 nucleotides are TGTGCCAGCAGCTTCTTCGGGAGTAGCGGGAGCTCCTACAATGAGCAGTTCTTC.

V gene TRBV15 combines with J gene TRBJ2-7, with D possibly being TRBD1 or TRBD2 (5 bases each). CDR1 and CDR2 (germline): LNHNV, YYDKDF (reference sequence). The CDR3 totals 15 residues. V gave up 5 bases and J gave up 3 bases, with 17 bases separating them. The CDR3 sequence: CATSYRDASYYEQYF. The CDR3, as DNA: TGTGCCACCAGCTACCGGGACGCGTCTTACTACGAGCAGTACTTC.

The rearrangement uses TRBV30 and TRBJ2-7; 10 bases are a match to TRBD1. V gave up 8 bases and J gave up 7 bases; unmatched junction bases: 8. Germline loops: CDR1 GTSNPN, CDR2 SVGIG (reference sequence). This CDR3 has 12 residues. CDR3 loop: CAGGQGVGEQYF. CDR3 sequence (DNA): TGTGCCGGAGGACAGGGGGTAGGGGAGCAGTACTTC.

This chain links TRBV7-3 with TRBJ1-1, with 8 bases that match TRBD1. The CDR3 has 15 amino acids. Per the germline V gene, CDR1 is SGHTA and CDR2 is FQGTGA. The trim removed 0 bases at V and 4 bases at J, leaving 4 bases unmatched. CDR3 sequence reads: CASSLTTGALTEAFF. The CDR3 region has the DNA TGTGCCAGCAGCTTAACGACAGGGGCACTCACTGAAGCTTTCTTT.

This clone has just one count. The chain carries TRBV5-1 and TRBJ2-7, with 7 bases lining up with TRBD2. CDR1 and CDR2 from the germline V gene are SGHRS and YFSETQ. The length of the CDR3 is 13 residues. V lost 4 bases, J lost 3 bases, and 4 bases stayed unmatched. The CDR3 loop is CASSAGEDYEQYF. DNA for the CDR3: TGCGCCAGCAGCGCGGGGGAGGACTACGAGCAGTACTTC. The variable domain in full, completed from reference TRBV5-1 and TRBJ2-7, reads KAGVTQTPRYLIKTRGQQVTLSCSPISGHRSVSWYQQTPGQGLQFLFEYFSETQRNKGNFPGRFSGRQFSNSRSEMNVSTLELGDSALYLCASSAGEDYEQYFGPGTRLTVT.

This rearrangement joins TRBV19 to TRBJ1-2; D is unclear. The CDR3 consists of 12 residues. CDR1 is LNHDA and CDR2 is SQIVND in the germline V gene (reference sequence). With 7 bases removed from V and 4 bases from J, the gap between germline ends came to 10 bases. CDR3 region: CASNQLGYGYTF. In DNA, the CDR3 is TGTGCCAGTAACCAGCTTGGCTATGGCTACACCTTC. Using reference TRBV19 and TRBJ1-2 for the parts outside the CDR3, the full variable domain is DGGITQSPKYLFRKEGQNVTLSCEQNLNHDAMYWYRQDPGQGLRLIYYSQIVNDFQKGDIAEGYSVSREKKESFPLTVTSAQKNPTAFYLCASNQLGYGYTFGSGTRLTVV.

This chain connects TRBV28 to TRBJ2-1; 7 nucleotides align to TRBD1. Germline CDR1 and CDR2: MDHEN and SYDVKM. The CDR3 is 15 amino acids. The ends lost 4 bases at V and 0 bases at J; junction bases unmatched: 3. The CDR3 spells CASSSRGPSYNEQFF. The DNA of the CDR3 is TGTGCCAGCAGTTCGAGGGGGCCCTCCTACAATGAGCAGTTCTTC.

The V and J genes are TRBV30 and TRBJ2-7, with TRBD2 as a possible D gene (5 bases). The V gene's germline CDR1 is GTSNPN and CDR2 SVGIG (reference sequence). This CDR3 has 10 amino acids. V shed 6 bases and J shed 11 bases, with 14 bases lying between them. CDR3 loop: CACSPLGEYF. The CDR3 DNA reads as TGTGCCTGCTCCCCACTCGGGGAGTACTTC.

The chain is built from TRBV5-4 and TRBJ1-5; possibly TRBD1 for D (6 bases). Trimming took 4 bases from V and 7 from J, leaving 15 bases between them. The germline V gene has CDR1 SGHNT and CDR2 YYREEE (reference sequence). CDR3 size: 14 residues. The CDR3 coding sequence is TGTGCCAGCAGCCTCCAGGGGTCGGGGCAGCCCCAGCATTTT. This gives the protein CASSLQGSGQPQHF. Filled out from reference TRBV5-4 and TRBJ1-5, the complete variable domain reads ETGVTQSPTHLIKTRGQQVTLRCSSQSGHNTVSWYQQALGQGPQFIFQYYREEENGRGNFPPRFSGLQFPNYSSELNVNALELDDSALYLCASSLQGSGQPQHFGDGTRLSIL.

The chain employs TRBV5-6 and TRBJ1-2; D uncertain. Germline V CDR1 and CDR2: SGHDT, YYEEEE. The V end lost 0 bases, the J end lost 12 bases, and 15 bases lay between the germline ends. The CDR3 runs to 13 residues. In nucleotides, the CDR3 is TGTGCCAGCAGCTTGGATAGTCAGTCGAACAACACCTTC. Translation gives CASSLDSQSNNTF.

The chain carries TRBV14 and TRBJ2-2, with D uncertain. This CDR3 is built from 14 residues. Germline lookup yields CDR1 SGHDN and CDR2 FVKESK. Trimming took off 3 bases at V and 1 base at J, with 6 bases between the two ends. The CDR3 DNA reads as TGTGCCAGCAGCCAGAGGCTGAACACCGGGGAGCTGTTTTTT. Encoded protein: CASSQRLNTGELFF.

V usage is TRBV9 and J usage is TRBJ2-2, with no clear D. The CDR3 runs 15 residues. Germline V gene data show CDR1 as SGDLS and CDR2 as YYNGEE. The V and J ends lost 4 bases and 1 base respectively, with 11 bases between them. The CDR3 bases are TGTGCCAGCAGCATTAATACTCTGAACACCGGGGAGCTGTTTTTT. This gives the protein CASSINTLNTGELFF.

The genes are TRBV19 and TRBJ2-7, with TRBD1 matching over 7 bases. In germline, CDR1 is LNHDA, CDR2 SQIVND (reference sequence). The J segment lost 3 bases and the V segment lost 6 bases, leaving 11 bases of the junction unmatched. The CDR3 is made up of 15 amino acids. This CDR3 reads CASRIRDSSFYEQYF. Here the CDR3 DNA reads TGTGCCAGTAGGATTAGGGACAGCAGCTTCTACGAGCAGTACTTC. The entire variable domain, with the rest obtained from reference TRBV19 and TRBJ2-7, is as follows: DGGITQSPKYLFRKEGQNVTLSCEQNLNHDAMYWYRQDPGQGLRLIYYSQIVNDFQKGDIAEGYSVSREKKESFPLTVTSAQKNPTAFYLCASRIRDSSFYEQYFGPGTRLTVT.

This sequence joins TRBV19 and TRBJ2-1; no clear D. The CDR3 is 11 amino acids. Germline values: CDR1 LNHDA, CDR2 SQIVND (reference sequence). Trimming took off 6 bases at V and 4 bases at J, with 4 bases between the two ends. The CDR3: CASRQYNEQFF. CDR3 in DNA: TGTGCCAGTAGGCAGTACAATGAGCAGTTCTTC.

The V call is TRBV5-1, the J call TRBJ2-7; D could derive from TRBD1 or TRBD2 (5 bases each). V gave up 5 bases and J gave up 4 bases, with 13 bases separating them. The germline V gene has CDR1 SGHRS and CDR2 YFSETQ. The CDR3 length is 13 residues. As DNA, the CDR3 is TGCGCCAGCAGGCAAGGGGAGAAATACGAGCAGTACTTC. Translation gives CASRQGEKYEQYF.

The J gene is TRBJ1-4, the V gene TRBV29-1; D unclear. Trimming shortened V by 5 bases and J by 7 bases, and 11 bases separated the two germline ends. This CDR3 spans 12 amino acids. Looked up from germline, CDR1 is SQVTM and CDR2 is ANQGSEA. The CDR3 loop reads CSVQDGPEKLFF. DNA for the CDR3: TGCAGCGTTCAGGACGGGCCTGAAAAACTGTTTTTT.

V gene TRBV5-6 combines with J gene TRBJ2-3; D gene uncertain. V was shortened by 0 bases and J by 0 bases, with 8 bases between the two germline ends. This CDR3 contains 15 residues. CDR1 SGHDT and CDR2 YYEEEE come from the germline V gene. CDR3 sequence: CASSLGVTSTDTQYF. CDR3 bases: TGTGCCAGCAGCTTGGGGGTGACTAGCACAGATACGCAGTATTTT. Full variable domain (rest looked up from reference TRBV5-6 and TRBJ2-3): DAGVTQSPTHLIKTRGQQVTLRCSPKSGHDTVSWYQQALGQGPQFIFQYYEEEERQRGNFPDRFSGHQFPNYSSELNVNALLLGDSALYLCASSLGVTSTDTQYFGPGTRLTVL.

This clone has only a few counts. The chain uses TRBV30 and TRBJ1-5; D is ambiguous. With 0 bases removed from V and 2 bases from J, the gap between germline ends came to 8 bases. Per the germline V gene, CDR1 is GTSNPN and CDR2 is SVGIG (reference sequence). This CDR3 is 14 amino acids long. DNA of the CDR3: TGTGCCTGGAGTGTAGGGCGAGGCAATCAGCCCCAGCATTTT. This translates into CAWSVGRGNQPQHF. Variable domain in full (rest from reference TRBV30 and TRBJ1-5): SQTIHQWPATLVQPVGSPLSLECTVEGTSNPNLYWYRQAAGRGLQLLFYSVGIGQISSEVPQNLSASRPQDRQFILSSKKLLLSDSGFYLCAWSVGRGNQPQHFGDGTRLSIL.

This rearrangement joins TRBV30 to TRBJ1-1; 11 bases map to TRBD1. The CDR3 runs 14 residues. The germline CDR1 and CDR2 sequences are GTSNPN and SVGIG (reference sequence). The CDR3 sequence is CATGTGGSDTEAFF. Here the CDR3 DNA reads TGTGCGACCGGGACAGGGGGTTCAGACACTGAAGCTTTCTTT.

The rearrangement uses TRBV28 and TRBJ2-7; the D gene is possibly TRBD1 (5 bases). Germline V lookup: CDR1 MDHEN, CDR2 SYDVKM. Deletions cut 5 bases from V and 4 bases from J, with 18 bases between. The CDR3 is 15 amino acids. This CDR3 reads CASSAVGLNNYEQYF. CDR3 nucleotide sequence: TGTGCCAGCAGTGCCGTGGGGCTAAACAATTACGAGCAGTACTTC. Drawing the rest from reference TRBV28 and TRBJ2-7, the complete variable domain is DVKVTQSSRYLVKRTGEKVFLECVQDMDHENMFWYRQDPGLGLRLIYFSYDVKMKEKGDIPEGYSVSREKKERFSLILESASTNQTSMYLCASSAVGLNNYEQYFGPGTRLTVT.

This chain links TRBV28 with TRBJ2-5, with D possibly matching TRBD2 (5 bases). Trimming shortened V by 6 bases and J by 5 bases, and 13 bases separated the two germline ends. This CDR3 region has 13 residues. Germline CDR1 and CDR2: MDHEN and SYDVKM. CDR3 protein: CASSNGQRETQYF. CDR3 nucleotides: TGTGCCAGCAGCAATGGGCAGCGGGAGACCCAGTACTTC.

This chain links TRBV27 with TRBJ2-7; TRBD2 agrees at 7 bases. CDR3 length equals 14 residues. The junction had 7 bases not matched to a gene; V was cut back by 2 bases and J by 6 bases. The germline gives CDR1 MNHEY, CDR2 SMNVEV (reference sequence). CDR3 sequence reads: CASSLGRVPFEQYF. The CDR3 nucleotides read TGTGCCAGCAGTTTAGGGAGGGTTCCTTTCGAGCAGTACTTC.

V and J are TRBV29-1 and TRBJ2-7; 8 bases match TRBD1. The CDR3 is 13 amino acids. V dropped 4 bases and J dropped 1; count of bases not matched to a gene: 3. The germline gives CDR1 SQVTM, CDR2 ANQGSEA. This CDR3 reads CSVARTGSYEQYF. The CDR3 region has the DNA TGCAGCGTTGCTCGGACAGGGTCCTACGAGCAGTACTTC.